The T cell receptor (beta chain) described here comes from a study of persistence of HIV-infected CD4 T cells (dated by TCRdb to the early 2020s). At the level of the whole study: The study isolated CMV- and HIV-1 Gag-responding CD4+ T cells from ART-treated individuals to examine antigen-driven clonal expansion of HIV-1-infected cells. The median time participants had been on suppressive ART was about 8 years. Apart from two participants who underwent leukapheresis at a single time point, peripheral blood samples of up to roughly 180 mL were collected from participants at multiple time points. TCRbeta sequencing assessed the clonality of all cells in each sorted population, while proviral sequencing assessed the clonality of infected cells. For the TCR cluster analysis across participants, 8 or 9 participants were included for CMV and about 7 participants for Gag.

The sample's treatment or condition label, decoded: suppressive antiretroviral therapy. Lysates of CMV-infected fibroblasts at roughly 9.6 ug/mL were used to stimulate the cells. Memory populations depleted of antigen-responding cells were obtained by sorting nonresponding CD40L-negative CD69-negative CD45RO-high memory CD4+ T cells. HIV-1-infected adults in whom suppressive ART had been started during chronic infection were enrolled as participants. Plasma HIV-1 RNA had been undetectable (below 50 copies/mL) in participants for at least 4 years. To be included, a participant needed positive CMV serology and a CD4+ T cell count above 400 cells/uL. Before stimulation, PBMCs were isolated using density centrifugation and then depleted of CD8+ T cells. For less than 20 hours, CD8-depleted PBMCs were stimulated with anti-CD28/CD49d costimulation, a CD40-blocking antibody, and enfuvirtide, which was added to prevent new infections. Cell sorting was performed on a Beckman Coulter MoFlo Legacy or XDP sorter, and dead cells were excluded with propidium iodide. Genomic DNA was extracted using the QIAamp DNA Mini Kit for samples with more than one million cells and using the Quick-DNA Microprep Kit for all other samples.

The immunoSEQ hsTCRB assay version 4, run in survey mode, was used to sequence TCRbeta repertoires from genomic DNA. Genomic DNA was diluted to roughly 9.5 ng/uL, using up to 1 ug per sample for TCRbeta sequencing. The authors' pipeline ran thus. TCRbeta data were analyzed in ImmunoSeq Analyzer 3.0, with diversity computed on productive nucleotide rearrangements. Using the Immunarch R package, the improved Chao index served to estimate lower-bound TCR diversity and the Gini coefficient served to estimate clonality. When different nucleotide rearrangements encoded the same CDR3beta amino acid sequence, each rearrangement was treated as a distinct clonotype. Differential abundance analysis found TCRbeta sequences that were significantly enriched in antigen-responding cells compared with anti-CD3/anti-CD28-activated cells. GLIPH2 grouped TCRs by predicted peptide-MHC specificity, both within each participant and across combined participant data sets. This immuneACCESS table, as held by TCRdb, lists in-frame sequences with V and J called but not all clones. Of the missing ones, under half trace to an unresolved V gene in checked studies; the others have no known cause. V and J calls and clone size are given by that table; D and trimming were obtained from the DNA. Here the sample has 25,000 to 30,000 clones; more than 75% occur a single time. 0.75% to 0.95% of the sample lies in the top ten.

Study-wide findings and limitations: The study involved few individuals and tested only a limited range of antigens. A correlation was observed between TCR oligoclonality and proviral oligoclonality within the same sorted populations. Restriction of bulk TCR analyses to the rare CMV-responding cells that actually carried HIV-1 proviruses was not possible. TCRbeta richness in CMV- and Gag-responding cells was significantly lower than in anti-CD3/anti-CD28-responding cells; CMV-responding cells had higher oligoclonality than CD3/CD28-stimulated and Gag-responding cells. Degenerate expanded CDR3beta sequences were enriched in antigen-responding cells, suggesting convergent selection of CD4+ responses to CMV and Gag.

Turning to this clone: Its antigen remains undetermined. No clone much larger than this one lies a single base away; base qualities are absent.

For CDR1 and CDR2, the germline V gene lists MNHEY and SVGAGI. V is pared back by 6 bases and J by 1 base, with 12 bases lying between the germline termini. From the cysteine through the phenylalanine, the CDR3 covers 14 amino acids. Only CDR3 DNA is held: 42 bases, read in frame from base 1. The specimen comprised CD4+ T cells sorted from PBMCs after approximately 19-hour stimulation, sampled from a patient who received antiretroviral therapy. The sample's cell subset or site label, decoded: CD40L-CD69- CD45RO-high memory CD4 T cells not responding to CMV lysate. The receptor comes from an adult woman with HIV who was CMV-seropositive. This chain joins TRBV6-5 to TRBJ1-1; TRBD1 is a weak D gene call, 5 bases matching. The CDR3 reads CASSSGTGNTEAFF. The sequenced DNA: TGTGCCAGCAGCTCCGGGACGGGGAACACTGAAGCTTTCTTT.